This record concerns one TCR beta chain sequence. Sequenced by immunoSEQ multiplex PCR; TCRdb stores in-frame clones only, minus some. The profile covers some 130,000 clones, with 70% to 90% appearing a single time and about 3.5% taken by the ten largest. The sample belongs to a study of T cell responses to AZD1222 COVID-19 vaccine. Trimming removed 8 bases at V and 3 bases at J, with 17 bases between. CDR3 length: 14 amino acids. Germline V gene lookup returns CDR1 MDHEN and CDR2 SYDVKM. The rearrangement links TRBV28 to TRBJ2-7; D may be TRBD1 or TRBD2 (5 bases each). The input for sequencing was peripheral blood, taken on day 0 of AZD1222 vaccination. This sequence originates from an adult in good health. CDR3 sequence reads: CASSQGGSHYEQYF. Written as DNA, the CDR3 is TGTGCCAGCTCCCAGGGCGGGTCCCACTACGAGCAGTACTTC.